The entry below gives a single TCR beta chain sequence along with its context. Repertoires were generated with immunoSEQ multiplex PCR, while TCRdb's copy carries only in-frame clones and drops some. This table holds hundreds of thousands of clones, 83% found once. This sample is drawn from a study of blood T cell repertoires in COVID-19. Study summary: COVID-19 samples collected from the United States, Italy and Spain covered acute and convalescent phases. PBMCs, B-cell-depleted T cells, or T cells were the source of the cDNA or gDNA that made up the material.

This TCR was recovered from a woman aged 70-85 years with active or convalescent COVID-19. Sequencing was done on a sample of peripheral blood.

The CDR3 reads CASSLRDRYNEQFF. The DNA for the CDR3 is TGTGCCAGCAGCTTACGGGACAGATACAATGAGCAGTTCTTC. The chain recombines TRBV7-3 with TRBJ2-1; 7 positions match TRBD1. Trimming cost V 2 bases and J 4 bases; bases outside gene matches: 2. Germline V gene sequence: CDR1 SGHTA, CDR2 FQGTGA. This CDR3 has 14 amino acids.